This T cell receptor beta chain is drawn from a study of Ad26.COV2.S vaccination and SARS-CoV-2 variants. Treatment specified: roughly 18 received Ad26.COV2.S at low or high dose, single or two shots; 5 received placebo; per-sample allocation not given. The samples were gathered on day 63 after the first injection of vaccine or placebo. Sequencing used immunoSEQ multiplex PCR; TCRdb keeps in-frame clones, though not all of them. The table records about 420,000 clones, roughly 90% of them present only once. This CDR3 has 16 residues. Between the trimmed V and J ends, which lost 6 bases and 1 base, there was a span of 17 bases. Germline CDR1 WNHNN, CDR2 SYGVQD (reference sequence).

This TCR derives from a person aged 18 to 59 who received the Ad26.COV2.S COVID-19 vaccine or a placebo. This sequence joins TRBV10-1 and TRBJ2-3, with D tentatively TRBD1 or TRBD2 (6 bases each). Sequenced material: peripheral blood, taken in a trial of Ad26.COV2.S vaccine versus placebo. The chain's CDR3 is CASSQKGGRGTDTQYF. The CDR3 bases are TGCGCCAGCAGCCAGAAAGGGGGGCGTGGCACAGATACGCAGTATTTT.